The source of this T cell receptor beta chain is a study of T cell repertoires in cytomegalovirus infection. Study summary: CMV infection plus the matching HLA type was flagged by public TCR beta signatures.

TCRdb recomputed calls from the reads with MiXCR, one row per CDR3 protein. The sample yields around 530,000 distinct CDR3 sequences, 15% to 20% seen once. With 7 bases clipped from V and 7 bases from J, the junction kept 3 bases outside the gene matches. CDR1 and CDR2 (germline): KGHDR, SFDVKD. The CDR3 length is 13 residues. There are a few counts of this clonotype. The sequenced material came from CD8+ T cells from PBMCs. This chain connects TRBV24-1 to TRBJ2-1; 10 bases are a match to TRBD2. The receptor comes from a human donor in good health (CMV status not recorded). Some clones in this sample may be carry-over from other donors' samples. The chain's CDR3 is CATRPSGSNEQFF. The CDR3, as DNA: TGTGCCACCAGGCCTAGCGGGAGTAATGAGCAGTTCTTC.